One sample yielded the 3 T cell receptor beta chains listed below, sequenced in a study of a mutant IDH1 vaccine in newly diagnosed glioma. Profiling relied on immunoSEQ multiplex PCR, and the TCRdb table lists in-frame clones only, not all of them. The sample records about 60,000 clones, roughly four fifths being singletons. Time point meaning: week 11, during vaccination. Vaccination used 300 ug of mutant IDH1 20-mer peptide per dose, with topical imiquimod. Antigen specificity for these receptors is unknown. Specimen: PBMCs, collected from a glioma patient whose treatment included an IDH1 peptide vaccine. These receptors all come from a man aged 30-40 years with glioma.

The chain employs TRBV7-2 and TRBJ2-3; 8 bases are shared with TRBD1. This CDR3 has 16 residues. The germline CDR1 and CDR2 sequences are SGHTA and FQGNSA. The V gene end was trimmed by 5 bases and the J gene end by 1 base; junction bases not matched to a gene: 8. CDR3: CASSLDQGAGTDTQYF. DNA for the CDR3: TGTGCCAGCAGCCTCGACCAGGGGGCGGGCACAGATACGCAGTATTTT.

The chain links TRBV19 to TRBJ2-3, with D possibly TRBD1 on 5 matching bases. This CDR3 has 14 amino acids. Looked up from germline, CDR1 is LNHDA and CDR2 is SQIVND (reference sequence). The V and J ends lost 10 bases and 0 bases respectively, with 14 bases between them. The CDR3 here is CATRQSASTDTQYF. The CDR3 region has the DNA TGTGCCACCAGACAGTCCGCTAGCACAGATACGCAGTATTTT.

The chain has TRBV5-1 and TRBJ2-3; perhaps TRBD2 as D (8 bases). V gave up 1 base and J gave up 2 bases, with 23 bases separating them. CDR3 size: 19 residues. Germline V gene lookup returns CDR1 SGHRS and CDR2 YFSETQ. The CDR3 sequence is CASSLYRTSRGGSTDTQYF. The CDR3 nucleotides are TGCGCCAGCAGCTTGTATCGGACTAGCAGGGGGGGATCCACAGATACGCAGTATTTT.